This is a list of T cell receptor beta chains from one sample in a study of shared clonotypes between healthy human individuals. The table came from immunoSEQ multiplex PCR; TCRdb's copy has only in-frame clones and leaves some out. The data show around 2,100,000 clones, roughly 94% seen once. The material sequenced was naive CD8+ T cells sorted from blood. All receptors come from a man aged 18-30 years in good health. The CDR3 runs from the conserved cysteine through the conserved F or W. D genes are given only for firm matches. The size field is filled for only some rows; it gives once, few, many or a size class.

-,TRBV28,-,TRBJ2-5,TGTGCCAGCATCAAGTCGGACAGCCAAGAGACCCAGTACTTC,CASIKSDSQETQYF
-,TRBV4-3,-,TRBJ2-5,TGCGCCAGCAGCCAAATGAGACACCAAGAGACCCAGTACTTC,CASSQMRHQETQYF
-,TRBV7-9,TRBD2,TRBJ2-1,TGTGCCAGCAGCTTAGCAGGACTAGCGGCATTCTTCTCCTACAATGAGCAGTTCTTC,CASSLAGLAAFFSYNEQFF
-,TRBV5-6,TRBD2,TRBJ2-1,TGTGCCAGCAGCATAGCGGGGGGCGCCTACAATGAGCAGTTCTTC,CASSIAGGAYNEQFF
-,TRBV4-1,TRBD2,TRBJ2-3,TGCGCCAGCAGCAAAGGGGCGGGGGGCAGCACAGATACGCAGTATTTT,CASSKGAGGSTDTQYF
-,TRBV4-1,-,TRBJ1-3,TGCGCCAGCAGCAAAAAGAATGCGGATTTGGGCGGACACACCATATATTTT,CASSKKNADLGGHTIYF
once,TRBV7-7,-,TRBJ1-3,TGTGCTAGCAGCTCGGGACACTTCTCTGGAAACACCATATATTTT,CASSSGHFSGNTIYF
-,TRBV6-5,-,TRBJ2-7,TGTGCCAGCAGTTACTCGACTGGACAGTACCCCTACGAGCAGTACTTC,CASSYSTGQYPYEQYF
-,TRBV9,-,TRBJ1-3,TGTGCCAGCAGACGAGTAGAGGAATCCGGAAACACCATATATTTT,CASRRVEESGNTIYF
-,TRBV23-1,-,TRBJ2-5,TGCGCCAGCAGTCACTCACCAGGGGCGGGAGAGACCCAGTACTTC,CASSHSPGAGETQYF
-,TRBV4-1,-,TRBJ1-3,TGCGCCAGCAGCCAAGGGGATCGGCTGGGAAACACCATATATTTT,CASSQGDRLGNTIYF
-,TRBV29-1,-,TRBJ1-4,TGCAGCGTCCCGGACGGGTTGAGTGAAAAACTGTTTTTT,CSVPDGLSEKLFF
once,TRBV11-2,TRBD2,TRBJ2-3,TGTGCCAGCAGTTTCAGCGGGGCCGGTTCCTCCTCGCAGTATTTT,CASSFSGAGSSSQYF
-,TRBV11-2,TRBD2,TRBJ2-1,TGTGCCAGCAGCTTAGCGGAGGTTAGCGGGGTCCCCGTCTACAATGAGCAGTTCTTC,CASSLAEVSGVPVYNEQFF
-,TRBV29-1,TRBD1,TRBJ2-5,TGCAGCGGTGTCTCGGGGACAGGGGAAGAGACCCAGTACTTC,CSGVSGTGEETQYF
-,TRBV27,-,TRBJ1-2,TGTGCCAGCAGTCCCGGAGCGAACTATGGCTACACCTTC,CASSPGANYGYTF
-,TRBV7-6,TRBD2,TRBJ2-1,TGTGCCAGCAGCCCCGGACTAGCGGGGGGGTATGAGCAGTTCTTC,CASSPGLAGGYEQFF
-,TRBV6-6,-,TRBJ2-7,TGTGCCAGCGCGTATAACTACGAGCAGTACTTC,CASAYNYEQYF
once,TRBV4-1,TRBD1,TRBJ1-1,TGCGCCAGCAGCGCCGAACAGGGGGTCCACACTGAAGCTTTCTTT,CASSAEQGVHTEAFF
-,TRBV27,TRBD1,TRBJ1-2,TGTGCCAGCAGTTCCAGGACAGGGGGCGATGGCTACACCTTC,CASSSRTGGDGYTF
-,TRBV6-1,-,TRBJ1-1,TGTGCCAGCAGTGAATTCACGGGTTTGGGGACTGAAGCTTTCTTT,CASSEFTGLGTEAFF
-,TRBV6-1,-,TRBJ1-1,TGTGCCAGCAGTGACCCCTCCCTTACAGGTCCTGAAGCTTTCTTT,CASSDPSLTGPEAFF
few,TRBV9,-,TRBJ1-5,TGTGCCAGCAGCGTAGGAGGGGACTTGGGGCCCCAGCATTTT,CASSVGGDLGPQHF
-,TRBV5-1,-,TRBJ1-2,TGCGCCAGCAGCTTGGACGACAGGCCTCTTTCCTATGGCTACACCTTC,CASSLDDRPLSYGYTF
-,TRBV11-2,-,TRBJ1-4,TGTGCCAGCAGCTCTGCAGGGACCGAAAAACTGTTTTTT,CASSSAGTEKLFF
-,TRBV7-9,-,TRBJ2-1,TGTGCCAGCAGCCTCCGGCTAGTAGGCAATGAGCAGTTCTTC,CASSLRLVGNEQFF
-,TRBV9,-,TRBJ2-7,TGTGCCAGCAGCGTAGGTGCAGGGAAGACCTACGAGCAGTACTTC,CASSVGAGKTYEQYF
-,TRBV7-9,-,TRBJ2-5,TGTGCCAGCAGCTTAGTCGGGATTGGGCAAGAGACCCAGTACTTC,CASSLVGIGQETQYF
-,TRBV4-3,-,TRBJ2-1,TGCGCCAGCAGCCAAGATAGGCGGACGAAGGCCTACAATGAGCAGTTCTTC,CASSQDRRTKAYNEQFF
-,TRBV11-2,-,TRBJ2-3,TGTGCCAGCAGGACGACAGGACCCACAGATACGCAGTATTTT,CASRTTGPTDTQYF
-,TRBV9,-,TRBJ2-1,TGTGCCAGCAGCGTAGCTCTCGGGGGAGTAGGCAATGAGCAGTTCTTC,CASSVALGGVGNEQFF
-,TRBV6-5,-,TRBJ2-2,TGTGCCAGCAGTTCCTTGCCAGCCACCGGGGAGCTGTTTTTT,CASSSLPATGELFF
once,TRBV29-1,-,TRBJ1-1,TGCAGCGTTTACCCGAACACTGAAGCTTTCTTT,CSVYPNTEAFF
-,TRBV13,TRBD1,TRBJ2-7,TGTGCCAGCAGCACAGGGGACAGCTCCTACGAGCAGTACTTC,CASSTGDSSYEQYF
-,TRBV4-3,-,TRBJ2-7,TGCGCCAGCAGCCAAGGATCCGGGACCGGCTACGAGCAGTACTTC,CASSQGSGTGYEQYF
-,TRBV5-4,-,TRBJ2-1,TGTGCCAGCAGCTTGAAAGTGGACATAATATACGGTGAGCAGTTCTTC,CASSLKVDIIYGEQFF
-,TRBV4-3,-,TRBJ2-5,TGCGCCAGCAGCCTCACATCGCGAGAGACCCAGTACTTC,CASSLTSRETQYF
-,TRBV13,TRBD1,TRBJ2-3,TGTGCCAGCAGCCCGAACCGGGACAGGGGTTCAGATACGCAGTATTTT,CASSPNRDRGSDTQYF
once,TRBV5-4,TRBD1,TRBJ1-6,TGTGCCAGCAGCTTGGCCCGGGGACAGGATAATTCACCCCTCCACTTT,CASSLARGQDNSPLHF
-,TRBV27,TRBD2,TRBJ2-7,TGTGCCAGCAGTTTCTCCGGGACTAGCGCTCCCTACGAGCAGTACTTC,CASSFSGTSAPYEQYF